This TCR beta chain was sequenced during a study of PD-1 blockade in classical Hodgkin lymphoma. The repertoire was sequenced with immunoSEQ multiplex PCR; TCRdb's copy has only in-frame clones and lacks some. The repertoire includes about 12,000 clones, about four fifths of them detected once, and about 23% sits in the top ten. V was cut by 5 bases and J by 2 bases, with 13 bases left in between. The CDR3 has 15 residues. Germline assignment: CDR1 LGHNA and CDR2 YNFKEQ. Every one of the patients relapsed after autologous stem cell transplantation (brentuximab vedotin exposure was variable). The genes are TRBV4-2 and TRBJ2-1; D may be TRBD2 (5 bases). The sequence derives from a human donor with classical Hodgkin lymphoma. The sequencing here drew on peripheral blood mononuclear cells (PBMCs), taken at baseline. Here the CDR3 reads CASSWTGHTYNEQFF. CDR3 coding DNA: TGTGCCAGCAGCTGGACTGGTCACACCTACAATGAGCAGTTCTTC.